This T cell receptor beta chain is drawn from a study of blood T cell repertoires in COVID-19. About the research overall: Material from acute and convalescent COVID-19 was sourced from the United States, Italy and Spain. PBMCs, B-cell-depleted T cells, or T cells provided the cDNA or gDNA that made up the material.

Per the authors' pipeline: Reference gene primer amplification gave estimated nucleated cell counts. TCRdb's table, derived via immunoSEQ multiplex PCR, lists solely in-frame clones and lacks some. For V, J and clone size, that table is used; D and trimming come from the DNA. The sample lists about 180,000 clones, around 82% occurring once. This CDR3 is 14 amino acids long. Trimming pared 4 bases from V and 1 base from J, leaving 9 bases between. Germline CDR1 KGHDR, CDR2 SFDVKD. The chain couples TRBV24-1 to TRBJ1-2; D perhaps matches TRBD1 (6 bases). The material sequenced was peripheral blood. The TCR sequence derives from a young man with active or convalescent COVID-19. CDR3 in amino acids: CATSEGHINYGYTF. The CDR3 bases are TGTGCCACCAGTGAGGGACACATTAACTATGGCTACACCTTC.